Sequencing of this T cell receptor beta chain was carried out in a study of OX40 agonist ivuxolimab in advanced cancers. The protocol was immunoSEQ multiplex PCR, while the TCRdb copy is restricted to in-frame clones and leaves out a portion. The sample includes under 75,000 clones, around nine tenths of them seen just once. Sequenced material: CD4+ or CD8+ T cells sorted from blood, taken in a trial of the OX40 agonist ivuxolimab. This receptor was obtained from an adult with an advanced solid tumor such as melanoma, head and neck, liver or kidney cancer.

The CDR3 sequence is CASSYDSRYGYTF. The CDR3 coding sequence is TGTGCCAGCAGCTACGACAGCCGCTATGGCTACACCTTC. The chain has TRBV5-6 and TRBJ1-2; D is perhaps TRBD1 (5 bases). Germline V gene sequence: CDR1 SGHDT, CDR2 YYEEEE. V lost 3 bases and J lost 4, with 10 bases in between. This CDR3 region has 13 residues.